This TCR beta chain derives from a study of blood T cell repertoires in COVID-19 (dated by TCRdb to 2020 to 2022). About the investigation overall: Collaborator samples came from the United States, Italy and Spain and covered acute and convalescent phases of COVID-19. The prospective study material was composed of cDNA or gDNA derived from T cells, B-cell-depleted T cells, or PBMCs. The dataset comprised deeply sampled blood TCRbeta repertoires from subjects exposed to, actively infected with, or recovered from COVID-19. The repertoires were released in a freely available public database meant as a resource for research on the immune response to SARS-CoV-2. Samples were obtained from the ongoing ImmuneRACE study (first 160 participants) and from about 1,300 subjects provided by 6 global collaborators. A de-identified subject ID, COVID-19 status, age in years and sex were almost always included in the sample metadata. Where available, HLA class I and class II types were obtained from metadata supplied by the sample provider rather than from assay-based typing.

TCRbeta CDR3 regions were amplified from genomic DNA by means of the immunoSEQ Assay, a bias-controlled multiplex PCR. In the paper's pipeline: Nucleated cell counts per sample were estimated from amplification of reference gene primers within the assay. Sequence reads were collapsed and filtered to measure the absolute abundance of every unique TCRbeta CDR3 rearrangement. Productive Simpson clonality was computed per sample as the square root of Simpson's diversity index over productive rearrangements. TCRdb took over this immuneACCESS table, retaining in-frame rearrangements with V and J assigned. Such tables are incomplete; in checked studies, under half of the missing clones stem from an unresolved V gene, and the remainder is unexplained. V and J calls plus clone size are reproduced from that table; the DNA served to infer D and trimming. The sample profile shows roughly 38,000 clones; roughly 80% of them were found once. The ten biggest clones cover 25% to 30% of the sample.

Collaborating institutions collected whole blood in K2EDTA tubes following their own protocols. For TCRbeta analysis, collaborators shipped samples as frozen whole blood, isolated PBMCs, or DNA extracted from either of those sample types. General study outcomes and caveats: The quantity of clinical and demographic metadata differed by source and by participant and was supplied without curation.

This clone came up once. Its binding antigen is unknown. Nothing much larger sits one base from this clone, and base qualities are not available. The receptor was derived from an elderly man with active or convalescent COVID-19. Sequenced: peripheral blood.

The nucleotides are TGTGCCAGCAGCACACGCGGCCAGGGGATAAATGAGCAGTTCTTC. Translated, it reads CASSTRGQGINEQFF. The V and J genes are TRBV7-6 and TRBJ2-1; a tentative D match to TRBD1 spans 6 bases. Per the germline V gene, SGHVS is the CDR1 and FNYEAQ is the CDR2. V is shortened by 5 bases, J by 7 bases, and the region joining them spans 18 bases. The CDR3 holds 15 amino acids from the cysteine to the phenylalanine. Only the CDR3 region is kept as DNA, spanning 45 bases read in frame from base 1. The reference TRBV7-6 and TRBJ2-1 proteins fill in what lies around the CDR3, so the full variable domain reads GAGVSQSPRYKVTKRGQDVALRCDPISGHVSLYWYRQALGQGPEFLTYFNYEAQQDKSGLPNDRFSAERPEGSISTLTIQRTEQRDSAMYRCASSTRGQGINEQFFGPGTRLTVL.